Listed below are T cell receptor beta chains from one sample, sequenced in a study of identical twins. TCRdb used MiXCR to reprocess the 5' RACE reads, holding one entry per CDR3 protein. There are about 200,000 distinct CDR3 sequences in the sample; 6% to 9% occur only once, and 1.9% lies in the top ten. This sample was shared with a second study, whose subject was yellow fever vaccine responses in identical twins.

The sequenced sample was memory (CD45RO+) T cells sorted from blood. These receptor sequences come from a woman between 18 and 30 years old in good health. CDR3s include the opening cysteine and the closing phenylalanine or tryptophan. A D gene is named only where the DNA matches it firmly. A clone size is listed for some rows: how often the clone was seen (once, few, many), or a class if it is expanded.

d_call: TRBD2; clone_size: -; j_call: TRBJ2-7; cdr3_length: 14; v_call: TRBV20-1; cdr3_aa: CSARAGLAPYEQYF; cdr3_nt: TGCAGTGCTAGAGCGGGACTAGCTCCCTACGAGCAGTACTTC
d_call: -; clone_size: -; j_call: TRBJ2-7; cdr3_length: 15; v_call: TRBV20-1; cdr3_aa: CSARGQCENLREQYF; cdr3_nt: TGCAGTGCTCGCGGACAGTGTGAGAATCTACGCGAGCAGTACTTC
d_call: TRBD1; clone_size: -; j_call: TRBJ2-7; cdr3_length: 12; v_call: TRBV20-1; cdr3_aa: CSLGQGAYEQYF; cdr3_nt: TGCAGTCTCGGACAGGGGGCCTACGAGCAGTACTTC
d_call: TRBD1; clone_size: few; j_call: TRBJ2-3; cdr3_length: 16; v_call: TRBV3-1; cdr3_aa: CASSPGEGAWTDTQYF; cdr3_nt: TGTGCCAGCAGCCCCGGCGAGGGGGCTTGGACAGATACGCAGTATTTT
d_call: -; clone_size: -; j_call: TRBJ2-7; cdr3_length: 14; v_call: TRBV18; cdr3_aa: CASSFKTASYEQYF; cdr3_nt: TGTGCCAGCTCGTTTAAGACAGCGAGCTACGAGCAGTACTTC
d_call: TRBD2; clone_size: -; j_call: TRBJ2-1; cdr3_length: 21; v_call: TRBV11-2; cdr3_aa: CASSPSGLAGPRPSSYNEQFF; cdr3_nt: TGTGCCAGCAGCCCCTCGGGGCTAGCGGGCCCTCGGCCTAGCTCCTACAATGAGCAGTTCTTC
d_call: TRBD2; clone_size: few; j_call: TRBJ2-1; cdr3_length: 19; v_call: TRBV4-2; cdr3_aa: CASSNMGLAGGSSYNEQFF; cdr3_nt: TGTGCCAGCAGCAACATGGGACTAGCGGGGGGAAGCTCCTACAATGAGCAGTTCTTC
d_call: -; clone_size: many; j_call: TRBJ2-1; cdr3_length: 14; v_call: TRBV6-2/TRBV6-3; cdr3_aa: CASSVGTAYNEQFF; cdr3_nt: TGTGCCAGCAGTGTGGGGACTGCCTACAATGAGCAGTTCTTC
d_call: TRBD1; clone_size: many; j_call: TRBJ2-3; cdr3_length: 14; v_call: TRBV29-1; cdr3_aa: CSVEFGTGLDTQYF; cdr3_nt: TGCAGCGTTGAATTTGGGACAGGGTTGGATACGCAGTATTTT
d_call: -; clone_size: many; j_call: TRBJ1-1; cdr3_length: 14; v_call: TRBV5-1; cdr3_aa: CASSWGPMNTEAFF; cdr3_nt: TGCGCCAGCAGCTGGGGGCCCATGAACACTGAAGCTTTCTTT
d_call: TRBD1; clone_size: many; j_call: TRBJ2-7; cdr3_length: 13; v_call: TRBV4-2; cdr3_aa: CASSQGTGVEQYF; cdr3_nt: TGTGCCAGCAGCCAGGGGACAGGGGTTGAGCAGTACTTC
d_call: -; clone_size: many; j_call: TRBJ2-3; cdr3_length: 14; v_call: TRBV29-1; cdr3_aa: CSVELWLATDTQYF; cdr3_nt: TGCAGCGTTGAACTTTGGCTAGCCACTGATACGCAGTATTTT
d_call: -; clone_size: few; j_call: TRBJ1-5; cdr3_length: 16; v_call: TRBV2; cdr3_aa: CASSEWGREYNQPQHF; cdr3_nt: TGTGCCAGCAGTGAATGGGGCAGGGAATACAATCAGCCCCAGCATTTT
d_call: -; clone_size: few; j_call: TRBJ2-5; cdr3_length: 13; v_call: TRBV14; cdr3_aa: CASSQYIRETQYF; cdr3_nt: TGTGCCAGCAGCCAATATATTAGAGAGACCCAGTACTTC
d_call: TRBD2; clone_size: -; j_call: TRBJ2-3; cdr3_length: 14; v_call: TRBV20-1; cdr3_aa: CSAGLAASTDTQYF; cdr3_nt: TGCAGTGCTGGACTAGCGGCTAGCACAGATACGCAGTATTTT
d_call: TRBD2; clone_size: few; j_call: TRBJ2-3; cdr3_length: 14; v_call: TRBV7-3; cdr3_aa: CASSRGGATDTQYF; cdr3_nt: TGTGCCAGCAGCCGCGGGGGGGCTACAGATACGCAGTATTTT
d_call: -; clone_size: many; j_call: TRBJ1-2; cdr3_length: 14; v_call: TRBV20-1; cdr3_aa: CSVPPTPSFYGYTF; cdr3_nt: TGCAGTGTTCCCCCGACTCCTTCCTTCTATGGCTACACCTTC
d_call: -; clone_size: many; j_call: TRBJ2-3; cdr3_length: 15; v_call: TRBV12-3/TRBV12-4; cdr3_aa: CASSPQERSTDTQYF; cdr3_nt: TGTGCCAGCAGTCCCCAGGAGCGGAGCACAGATACGCAGTATTTT
d_call: -; clone_size: many; j_call: TRBJ2-4; cdr3_length: 11; v_call: TRBV11-2; cdr3_aa: CASSEKNIQYF; cdr3_nt: TGTGCCAGCAGCGAGAAAAACATTCAGTACTTC
d_call: -; clone_size: few; j_call: TRBJ2-7; cdr3_length: 14; v_call: TRBV9; cdr3_aa: CASSVGAGAYEQYF; cdr3_nt: TGTGCCAGCAGCGTAGGGGCAGGAGCCTACGAGCAGTACTTC
d_call: TRBD1; clone_size: -; j_call: TRBJ1-1; cdr3_length: 16; v_call: TRBV15; cdr3_aa: CATSGRFGRGPAEAFF; cdr3_nt: TGTGCCACCAGCGGACGTTTCGGCAGGGGGCCCGCTGAAGCTTTCTTT
d_call: TRBD1; clone_size: many; j_call: TRBJ2-7; cdr3_length: 16; v_call: TRBV5-5; cdr3_aa: CASSLVLRTGGFEQYF; cdr3_nt: TGTGCCAGCAGCTTGGTTCTTCGGACAGGGGGATTCGAGCAGTACTTC
d_call: -; clone_size: -; j_call: TRBJ2-6; cdr3_length: 17; v_call: TRBV20-1; cdr3_aa: CSAGLQGTSSGANVLTF; cdr3_nt: TGCAGTGCTGGCCTACAGGGAACGAGCTCTGGGGCCAACGTCCTGACTTTC
d_call: -; clone_size: -; j_call: TRBJ2-1; cdr3_length: 14; v_call: TRBV20-1; cdr3_aa: CSARDRRGYDEQFF; cdr3_nt: TGCAGTGCTAGAGACCGGAGGGGGTACGATGAGCAGTTCTTC
d_call: TRBD2; clone_size: few; j_call: TRBJ2-3; cdr3_length: 15; v_call: TRBV20-1; cdr3_aa: CSASTSGGSADTQYF; cdr3_nt: TGCAGTGCTTCGACTAGCGGGGGCTCCGCAGATACGCAGTATTTT
d_call: -; clone_size: few; j_call: TRBJ2-6; cdr3_length: 15; v_call: TRBV7-9; cdr3_aa: CASSLVPSGANVLTF; cdr3_nt: TGTGCCAGCAGCTTAGTCCCATCCGGGGCCAACGTCCTGACTTTC
d_call: -; clone_size: -; j_call: TRBJ2-5; cdr3_length: 14; v_call: TRBV5-6; cdr3_aa: CASAGRSYQETQYF; cdr3_nt: TGTGCCAGCGCGGGGAGGTCGTACCAAGAGACCCAGTACTTC
d_call: -; clone_size: few; j_call: TRBJ1-5; cdr3_length: 12; v_call: TRBV7-7; cdr3_aa: CASSLLDQPQHF; cdr3_nt: TGTGCTAGCAGCTTATTAGATCAGCCCCAGCATTTT
d_call: -; clone_size: many; j_call: TRBJ2-1; cdr3_length: 15; v_call: TRBV12-3/TRBV12-4; cdr3_aa: CASTFVDIFYNEQFF; cdr3_nt: TGTGCCAGCACCTTTGTCGATATCTTCTACAATGAGCAGTTCTTC
d_call: -; clone_size: -; j_call: TRBJ1-2; cdr3_length: 17; v_call: TRBV18; cdr3_aa: CASSPMGRAESNYGYTF; cdr3_nt: TGTGCCAGCTCACCAATGGGCAGGGCCGAGTCCAACTATGGCTACACCTTC
d_call: TRBD1; clone_size: many; j_call: TRBJ1-2; cdr3_length: 13; v_call: TRBV27; cdr3_aa: CASRGQGWDGYTF; cdr3_nt: TGTGCCAGCAGGGGACAGGGTTGGGATGGCTACACCTTC
d_call: TRBD1; clone_size: few; j_call: TRBJ1-4; cdr3_length: 12; v_call: TRBV20-1; cdr3_aa: CSATRQGEKLFF; cdr3_nt: TGCAGTGCAACCCGACAGGGGGAAAAACTGTTTTTT
d_call: -; clone_size: few; j_call: TRBJ1-4; cdr3_length: 16; v_call: TRBV15; cdr3_aa: CATSRAKTPWSEKLFF; cdr3_nt: TGTGCCACCAGCAGAGCTAAAACTCCTTGGAGTGAAAAACTGTTTTTT
d_call: -; clone_size: many; j_call: TRBJ2-7; cdr3_length: 13; v_call: TRBV12-3/TRBV12-4; cdr3_aa: CASSLQLPYEQYF; cdr3_nt: TGTGCCAGCAGTTTACAACTGCCCTACGAGCAGTACTTC
d_call: TRBD1; clone_size: few; j_call: TRBJ1-4; cdr3_length: 14; v_call: TRBV12-3/TRBV12-4; cdr3_aa: CASSNTGAGEKLFF; cdr3_nt: TGTGCCAGCAGTAACACAGGGGCGGGAGAAAAACTGTTTTTT
d_call: TRBD1; clone_size: -; j_call: TRBJ1-1; cdr3_length: 15; v_call: TRBV27; cdr3_aa: CASSLSADRVTEAFF; cdr3_nt: TGTGCCAGCAGTTTATCGGCTGACAGGGTTACTGAAGCTTTCTTT
d_call: -; clone_size: few; j_call: TRBJ1-6; cdr3_length: 15; v_call: TRBV20-1; cdr3_aa: CSARGTVSGDSPLHF; cdr3_nt: TGCAGTGCTAGAGGGACAGTTTCTGGCGATTCACCCCTCCACTTT
d_call: TRBD2; clone_size: few; j_call: TRBJ2-3; cdr3_length: 19; v_call: TRBV6-2/TRBV6-3; cdr3_aa: CASTTRTSGKVSSTDTQYF; cdr3_nt: TGTGCCAGCACGACTAGGACTAGCGGGAAAGTATCTAGCACAGATACGCAGTATTTT
d_call: -; clone_size: many; j_call: TRBJ2-5; cdr3_length: 13; v_call: TRBV20-1; cdr3_aa: CSALLDSQETQYF; cdr3_nt: TGCAGTGCTCTCCTCGACAGCCAAGAGACCCAGTACTTC
d_call: TRBD2; clone_size: few; j_call: TRBJ2-2; cdr3_length: 17; v_call: TRBV6-2/TRBV6-3; cdr3_aa: CASSYYASGGNTGELFF; cdr3_nt: TGTGCCAGCAGTTACTACGCCAGCGGGGGGAACACCGGGGAGCTGTTTTTT